This T cell receptor (beta chain) was retrieved from a study of neurological immune-mediated disorders. Noted time point: longitudinal time-point 2. Stored at -80 C, 2 million PBMCs were the source of the unsorted libraries. One entry per CDR3 protein, called by TCRdb with MiXCR from the 5' RACE reads. The data hold approximately 85,000 distinct CDR3 sequences, with less than 15% observed a single time. CDR3 size: 14 residues. Trimming took off 4 bases at V and 1 base at J, with 11 bases between the two ends. The germline V gene encodes CDR1 SGHRS and CDR2 YFSETQ. This clonotype was obtained from a female donor with HTLV-1-associated myelopathy (HAM/TSP). The specimen sequenced was PBMCs. The rearrangement uses TRBV5-1 and TRBJ1-2, with D possibly TRBD1 on 6 matching bases. The CDR3 DNA is TGCGCCAGCAGCAGGGGGGGAATTAACTATGGCTACACCTTC. It codes for CASSRGGINYGYTF.